This T cell receptor beta chain appears in the sequencing data of a study of CD8 T cells in ankylosing spondylitis. On this clonotype: Its antigen is not known.

Between the trimmed V and J ends, which lost 5 bases and 2 bases, there was a span of 16 bases. Germline V gene lookup returns CDR1 SEHNR and CDR2 FQNEAQ (reference sequence). This CDR3 contains 17 residues. Points from the study as a whole: Both synovial fluid and blood in reactive arthritis had previously been reported to carry some motif variants. Peripheral blood samples showed relatively rare disease-linked clones, and these clones were CD8+. Several highly homologous variants made up a TCR beta motif, and this motif appeared characteristic of ankylosing spondylitis blood.

MiXCR was run by TCRdb on the 5' RACE reads, yielding one entry per CDR3 protein. The table lists fewer than 200,000 distinct CDR3 sequences, 8.5% to 10% of them singletons. The clonotype was recovered from a female donor with ankylosing spondylitis or in good health (not recorded which). The sample taken for sequencing was blood, either unsorted or a sorted T cell fraction (not recorded which). This chain connects TRBV7-9 to TRBJ2-6; tentatively, D is TRBD1 or TRBD2 (6 bases each). CDR3 region: CASSLRGVKPGANVLTF. The CDR3 DNA is TGTGCCAGCAGCCTTAGGGGGGTAAAACCTGGGGCCAACGTCCTGACTTTC.